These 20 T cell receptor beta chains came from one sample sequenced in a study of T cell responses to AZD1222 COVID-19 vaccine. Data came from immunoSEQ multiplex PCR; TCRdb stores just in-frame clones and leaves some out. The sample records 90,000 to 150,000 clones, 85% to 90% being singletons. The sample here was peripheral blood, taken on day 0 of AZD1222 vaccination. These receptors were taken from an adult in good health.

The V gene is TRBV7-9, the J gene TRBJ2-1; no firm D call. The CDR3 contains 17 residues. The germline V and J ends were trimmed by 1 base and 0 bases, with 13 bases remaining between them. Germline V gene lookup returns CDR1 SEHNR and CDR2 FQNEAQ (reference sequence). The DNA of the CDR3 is TGTGCCAGCAGCTTAGAGGGTAGCTCCCGCTCCTACAATGAGCAGTTCTTC. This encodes CASSLEGSSRSYNEQFF.

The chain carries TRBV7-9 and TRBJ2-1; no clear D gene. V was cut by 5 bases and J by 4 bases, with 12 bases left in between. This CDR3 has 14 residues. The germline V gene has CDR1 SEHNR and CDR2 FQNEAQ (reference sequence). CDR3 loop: CASSDGSPYNEQFF. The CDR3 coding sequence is TGTGCCAGCAGCGACGGGTCACCTTACAATGAGCAGTTCTTC.

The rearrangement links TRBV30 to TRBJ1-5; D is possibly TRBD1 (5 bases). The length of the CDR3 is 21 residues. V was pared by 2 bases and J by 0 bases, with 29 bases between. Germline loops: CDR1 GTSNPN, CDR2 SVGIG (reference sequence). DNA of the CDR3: TGTGCCTGGAGTACCTTTAGGGGAGTCCTAACTAGTCAATATAGCAATCAGCCCCAGCATTTT. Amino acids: CAWSTFRGVLTSQYSNQPQHF.

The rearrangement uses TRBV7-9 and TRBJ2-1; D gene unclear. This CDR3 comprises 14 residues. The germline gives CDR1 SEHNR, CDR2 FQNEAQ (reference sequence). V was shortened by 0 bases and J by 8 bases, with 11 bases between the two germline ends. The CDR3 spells CASSLAAKPHEQFF. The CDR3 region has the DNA TGTGCCAGCAGCTTAGCGGCGAAGCCCCATGAGCAGTTCTTC.

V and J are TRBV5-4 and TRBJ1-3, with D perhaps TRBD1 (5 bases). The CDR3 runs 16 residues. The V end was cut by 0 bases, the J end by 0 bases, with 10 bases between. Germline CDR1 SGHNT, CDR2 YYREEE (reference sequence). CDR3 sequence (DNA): TGTGCCAGCAGCTTGGGGGGCGCCAACTCTGGAAACACCATATATTTT. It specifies CASSLGGANSGNTIYF. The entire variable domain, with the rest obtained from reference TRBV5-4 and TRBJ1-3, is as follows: ETGVTQSPTHLIKTRGQQVTLRCSSQSGHNTVSWYQQALGQGPQFIFQYYREEENGRGNFPPRFSGLQFPNYSSELNVNALELDDSALYLCASSLGGANSGNTIYFGEGSWLTVV.

CDR3 region: CASSFGRDNTDTQYF. The CDR3 coding sequence is TGTGCCAGCAGCTTTGGCCGGGACAACACAGATACGCAGTATTTT. V usage is TRBV4-2 and J usage is TRBJ2-3, with D possibly matching TRBD1 (6 bases). V dropped 5 bases and J dropped 2 bases, with 14 bases sitting between them. The CDR3 is 15 amino acids. CDR1 and CDR2 (germline): LGHNA, YNFKEQ.

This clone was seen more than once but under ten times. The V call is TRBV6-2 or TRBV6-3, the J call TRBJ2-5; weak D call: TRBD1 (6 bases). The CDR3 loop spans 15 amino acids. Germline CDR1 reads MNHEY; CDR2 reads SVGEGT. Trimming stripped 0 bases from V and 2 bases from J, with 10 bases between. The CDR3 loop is CASSYSQGLQETQYF. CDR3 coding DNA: TGTGCCAGCAGTTACTCACAGGGATTACAAGAGACCCAGTACTTC.

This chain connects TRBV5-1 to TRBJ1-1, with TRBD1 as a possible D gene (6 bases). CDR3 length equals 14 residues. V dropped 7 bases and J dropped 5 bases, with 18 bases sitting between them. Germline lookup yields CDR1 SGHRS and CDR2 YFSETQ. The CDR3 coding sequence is TGCGCCAGCCGCAGGGGTGTAAGAGAAACTGAAGCTTTCTTT. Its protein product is CASRRGVRETEAFF. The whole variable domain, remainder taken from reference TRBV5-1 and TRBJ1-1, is KAGVTQTPRYLIKTRGQQVTLSCSPISGHRSVSWYQQTPGQGLQFLFEYFSETQRNKGNFPGRFSGRQFSNSRSEMNVSTLELGDSALYLCASRRGVRETEAFFGQGTRLTVV.

Written as DNA, the CDR3 is TGTGCCAGCAGCTTGAGGGGGCGGGATGAAAAACTGTTTTTT. It specifies CASSLRGRDEKLFF. The genes are TRBV7-2 and TRBJ1-4; 7 nucleotides match TRBD1. The CDR3 extends over 14 amino acids. The J segment lost 6 bases and the V segment lost 3 bases, leaving 4 bases of the junction unmatched. Germline CDR1 SGHTA, CDR2 FQGNSA. The full variable domain, with the rest looked up from reference TRBV7-2 and TRBJ1-4, is GAGVSQSPSNKVTEKGKDVELRCDPISGHTALYWYRQSLGQGLEFLIYFQGNSAPDKSGLPSDRFSAERTGGSVSTLTIQRTQQEDSAVYLCASSLRGRDEKLFFGSGTQLSVL.

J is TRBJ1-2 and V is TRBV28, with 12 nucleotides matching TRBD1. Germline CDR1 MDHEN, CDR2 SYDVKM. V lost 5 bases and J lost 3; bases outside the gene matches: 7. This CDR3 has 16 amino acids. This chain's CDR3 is CASSRGTGGIYYGYTF. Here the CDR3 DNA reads TGTGCCAGCAGTCGTGGGACAGGGGGCATTTACTATGGCTACACCTTC.

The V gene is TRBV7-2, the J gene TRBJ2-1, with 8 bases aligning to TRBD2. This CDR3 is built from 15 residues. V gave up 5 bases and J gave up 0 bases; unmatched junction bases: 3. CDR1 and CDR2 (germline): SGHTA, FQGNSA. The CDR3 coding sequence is TGTGCCAGCAGCCCAGCGGGGGTCTCCTACAATGAGCAGTTCTTC. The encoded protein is CASSPAGVSYNEQFF.

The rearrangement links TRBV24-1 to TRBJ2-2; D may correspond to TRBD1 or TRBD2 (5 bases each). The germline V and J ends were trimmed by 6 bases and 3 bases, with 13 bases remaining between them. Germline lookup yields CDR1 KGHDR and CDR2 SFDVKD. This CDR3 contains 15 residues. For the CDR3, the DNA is TGTGCCACCAGTCGGTCTAGCAGGGACACCGGGGAGCTGTTTTTT. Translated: CATSRSSRDTGELFF.

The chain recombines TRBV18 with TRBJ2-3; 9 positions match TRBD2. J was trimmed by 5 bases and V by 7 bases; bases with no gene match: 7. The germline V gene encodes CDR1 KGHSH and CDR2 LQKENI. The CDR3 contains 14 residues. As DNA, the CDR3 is TGTGCCAGCTTTCAGACTAGCGGCCGAGATACGCAGTATTTT. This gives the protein CASFQTSGRDTQYF.

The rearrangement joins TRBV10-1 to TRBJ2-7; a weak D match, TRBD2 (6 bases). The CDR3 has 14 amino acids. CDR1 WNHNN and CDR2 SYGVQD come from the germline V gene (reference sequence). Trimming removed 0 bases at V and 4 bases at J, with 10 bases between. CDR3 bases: TGCGCCAGCAGTGAGTCTCCGGGACTTTACGAGCAGTACTTC. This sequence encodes CASSESPGLYEQYF.

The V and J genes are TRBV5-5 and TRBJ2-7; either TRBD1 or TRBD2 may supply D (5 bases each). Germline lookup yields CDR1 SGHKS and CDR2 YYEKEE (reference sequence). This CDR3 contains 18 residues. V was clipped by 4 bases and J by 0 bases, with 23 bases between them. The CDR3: CASSRRKTGTSSSYEQYF. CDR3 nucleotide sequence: TGTGCCAGCAGCCGAAGAAAAACCGGGACGTCCAGCTCCTACGAGCAGTACTTC. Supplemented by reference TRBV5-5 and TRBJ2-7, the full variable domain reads DAGVTQSPTHLIKTRGQQVTLRCSPISGHKSVSWYQQVLGQGPQFIFQYYEKEERGRGNFPDRFSARQFPNYSSELNVNALLLGDSALYLCASSRRKTGTSSSYEQYFGPGTRLTVT.

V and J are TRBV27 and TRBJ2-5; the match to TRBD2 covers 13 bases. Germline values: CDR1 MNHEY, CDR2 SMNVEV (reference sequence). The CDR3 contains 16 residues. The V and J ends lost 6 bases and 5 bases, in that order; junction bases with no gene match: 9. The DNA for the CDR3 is TGTGCCAGCAGCCCGGGACTAGCGGGGCGGGGGGAGACCCAGTACTTC. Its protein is CASSPGLAGRGETQYF.

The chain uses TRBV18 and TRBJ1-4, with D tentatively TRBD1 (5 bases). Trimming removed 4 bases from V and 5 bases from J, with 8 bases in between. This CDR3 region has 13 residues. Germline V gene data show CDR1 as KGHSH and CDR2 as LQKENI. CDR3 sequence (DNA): TGTGCCAGCTCACGGGGCCGGAATGAAAAACTGTTTTTT. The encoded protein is CASSRGRNEKLFF.

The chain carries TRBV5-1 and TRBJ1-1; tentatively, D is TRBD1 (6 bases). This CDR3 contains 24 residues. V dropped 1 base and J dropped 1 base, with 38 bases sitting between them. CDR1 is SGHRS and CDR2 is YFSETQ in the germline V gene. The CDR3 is CASSLTARGAPTAGGSWGNTEAFF. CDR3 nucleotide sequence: TGCGCCAGCAGCTTGACGGCGAGGGGCGCCCCGACTGCGGGGGGCTCCTGGGGGAACACTGAAGCTTTCTTT.

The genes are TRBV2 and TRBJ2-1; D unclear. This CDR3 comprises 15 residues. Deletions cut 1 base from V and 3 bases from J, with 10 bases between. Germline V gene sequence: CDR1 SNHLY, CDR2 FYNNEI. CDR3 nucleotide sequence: TGTGCCAGCAGTGAAGGCGGCACTCACTACAATGAGCAGTTCTTC. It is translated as CASSEGGTHYNEQFF.

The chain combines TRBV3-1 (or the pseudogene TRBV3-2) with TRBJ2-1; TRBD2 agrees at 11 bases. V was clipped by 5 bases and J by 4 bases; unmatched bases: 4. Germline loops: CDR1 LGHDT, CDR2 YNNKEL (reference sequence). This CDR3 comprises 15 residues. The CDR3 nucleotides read TGTGCCAGCAGCTTTGGGACTAGCGGTTACAATGAGCAGTTCTTC. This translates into CASSFGTSGYNEQFF.